This paragraph covers one TCR beta chain sequence. The CDR3 is 15 amino acids. Germline V gene data show CDR1 as LNHNV and CDR2 as YYDKDF (reference sequence). Trimming took 0 bases from V and 7 from J, leaving 12 bases between them. In the PCR, 60 Vbeta and 13 Jbeta primers were used. Clones were sequenced by immunoSEQ multiplex PCR, and TCRdb holds only the in-frame ones, with some missing. The sample consists of about 140,000 clones, around 80% of them appearing once. The entry originates in a study of cytomegalovirus exposure and HLA in healthy donors. The TCR comes from a man between 45 and 60 years old in good health and CMV-seronegative. The chain recombines TRBV15 with TRBJ1-4, with D maybe TRBD1 (5 bases). The sample comprised PBMCs. The CDR3 here is CATSRDRQGGEKLFF. The CDR3 nucleotides read TGTGCCACCAGCAGAGATCGGCAGGGTGGTGAAAAACTGTTTTTT.